Sequencing of this T cell receptor beta chain was carried out in a study of T-cell reconstitution after alpha-beta-depleted transplantation in children. Turning to this clonotype: Its antigen is not known.

The TCRbeta library was prepared with unique molecular identifiers. One entry per CDR3 protein results from TCRdb running MiXCR on the PCR reads. The table has approximately 250,000 distinct CDR3 sequences, around 25% seen once. The CDR3 is 16 residues long. The V and J ends lost 0 bases and 4 bases, in that order; junction bases with no gene match: 9. Germline V gives CDR1 DFQATT, CDR2 SNEGSKA (reference sequence). General observations from the study: Several hundred rapidly expanded clones from non-depleted graft cells reportedly supplied alpha-beta T cells about two months post-transplant.

This chain links TRBV20-1 with TRBJ2-3; 8 bases line up with TRBD1. The receptor's source is a girl aged 2 to 9 with Fanconi anemia, due to receive a stem cell transplant. This material consisted of PBMCs, taken before TCRalphabeta/CD19-depleted stem cell transplant. The CDR3 is CSARDPGQGVADTQYF. CDR3 DNA: TGCAGTGCTAGAGATCCCGGACAGGGTGTGGCAGATACGCAGTATTTT.